One and the same sample provided the 14 T cell receptor beta chains below, sequenced in a study of CD8 T cells in Susac syndrome. Reverse transcription used roughly 0.45 to 1 ug RNA and random hexamers. TCRdb reprocessed the immunoSEQ multiplex PCR reads via MiXCR and lists one record per CDR3 protein. This sample carries over 350,000 distinct CDR3 sequences, about 85% of them seen once, and the ten largest clones take about 0.12%. Sequenced material: CD8+ T cells from PBMCs. The receptors derive from a human donor with multiple sclerosis.

This chain connects TRBV4-1 to TRBJ1-1; no clear D gene. CDR3 size: 13 residues. Trimming stripped 1 base from V and 4 bases from J, with 7 bases between. Germline V gene data show CDR1 as MGHRA and CDR2 as YSYEKL. The CDR3 spells CASSQVVGTEAFF. In nucleotides, the CDR3 is TGCGCCAGCAGCCAAGTTGTTGGCACTGAAGCTTTCTTT.

The chain employs TRBV30 and TRBJ2-5; no reliable D call. Germline V CDR1 and CDR2: GTSNPN, SVGIG (reference sequence). This CDR3 region has 13 residues. Between the trimmed V and J ends, which lost 0 bases and 5 bases, there was a span of 10 bases. DNA of the CDR3: TGTGCCTGGAGTGTCTCCCTCCCGGAGACCCAGTACTTC. Translating gives CAWSVSLPETQYF. The whole variable domain, remainder taken from reference TRBV30 and TRBJ2-5, is SQTIHQWPATLVQPVGSPLSLECTVEGTSNPNLYWYRQAAGRGLQLLFYSVGIGQISSEVPQNLSASRPQDRQFILSSKKLLLSDSGFYLCAWSVSLPETQYFGPGTRLLVL.

The rearrangement uses TRBV29-1 and TRBJ1-2; possible D gene TRBD1, 5 bases. Trimming left V 6 bases short and J 7 bases short, with 12 bases between. Germline CDR1 SQVTM, CDR2 ANQGSEA. The CDR3 has 11 amino acids. The CDR3 DNA sequence: TGCAGCGTCGCCACCCAGGGTGGCTACACCTTC. Protein: CSVATQGGYTF.

J is TRBJ2-7 and V is TRBV7-9, with D perhaps TRBD2 (5 bases). V lost 5 bases and J lost 2, with 13 bases in between. The germline V gene has CDR1 SEHNR and CDR2 FQNEAQ (reference sequence). This CDR3 comprises 14 residues. CDR3: CASSPYGVPYEQYF. DNA for the CDR3: TGTGCCAGCAGCCCGTACGGGGTTCCCTACGAGCAGTACTTC.

The chain joins TRBV5-1 to TRBJ1-4; 7 nucleotides line up with TRBD1. Germline-derived CDR1 and CDR2 are SGHRS and YFSETQ. J gave up 0 bases and V 4 bases, and 6 bases lay outside the gene matches. The CDR3 runs 16 residues. The CDR3 protein is CASSLTGVTTNEKLFF. CDR3 coding DNA: TGCGCCAGCAGCCTCACAGGGGTTACAACTAATGAAAAACTGTTTTTT.

This chain uses TRBV27 with TRBJ1-5, with D possibly TRBD1 on 6 matching bases. Looked up from germline, CDR1 is MNHEY and CDR2 is SMNVEV (reference sequence). V lost 4 bases and J 3 bases, leaving 13 bases between the germline ends. CDR3 length: 15 residues. CDR3 in DNA: TGTGCCAGCAGTTCCTTGACAGGACTCAATCAGCCCCAGCATTTT. This codes for CASSSLTGLNQPQHF.

About this clonotype itself: Germline is not matched at one junction end, which may reflect a read error. The chain carries TRBV11-3 and TRBJ1-6, with a possible D match to TRBD1 (6 bases). This CDR3 contains 16 residues. CDR1 is SGHNT and CDR2 is YENEEA in the germline V gene. CDR3 sequence: CASSFYQDRLNSPLHF. In nucleotides, the CDR3 is TGTGCCAGCAGCTTCTACCAGGACAGACTTAATTCACCCCTCCATTTT.

The chain couples TRBV5-4 to TRBJ2-3, with D tentatively TRBD1 or TRBD2 (5 bases each). The V end lost 0 bases, the J end lost 2 bases, and 10 bases lay between the germline ends. The CDR3 totals 15 residues. Germline lookup yields CDR1 SGHNT and CDR2 YYREEE (reference sequence). CDR3 coding DNA: TGTGCCAGCAGCTTGGGTTCAGGGACCACAGATACGCAGTATTTT. Its translation: CASSLGSGTTDTQYF.

This CDR3 reads CASSLGTQFMNTEAFF. In DNA form, the CDR3 reads TGTGCCAGCAGCTTAGGGACTCAGTTCATGAACACTGAAGCTTTCTTT. The chain is built from TRBV7-9 and TRBJ1-1; D is undetermined. The CDR3 has 16 residues. V lost 1 base, J lost 0 bases, and 12 bases lay in between. Per the germline V gene, CDR1 is SEHNR and CDR2 is FQNEAQ (reference sequence).

CDR3: CSVEGGLLEAFF. DNA of the CDR3: TGCAGCGTTGAAGGGGGGTTACTCGAAGCTTTCTTT. The V gene is TRBV29-1, the J gene TRBJ1-1, with D possibly TRBD1 on 5 matching bases. Trimming stripped 1 base from V and 8 bases from J, with 11 bases between. Germline CDR1 is SQVTM and CDR2 is ANQGSEA. CDR3 length: 12 residues.

The CDR3 spells CASSQLDFDGRQNEQFF. As DNA, the CDR3 is TGTGCCAGCAGCCAATTAGATTTCGACGGGCGCCAAAATGAGCAGTTCTTC. This chain connects TRBV3-1 to TRBJ2-1; D is unresolved. V dropped 2 bases and J dropped 7 bases, with 21 bases sitting between them. The CDR3 runs to 17 residues. From germline, CDR1 is LGHDT and CDR2 YNNKEL (reference sequence).

The V gene is TRBV20-1, the J gene TRBJ2-1, with 14 bases that match TRBD2. Germline values: CDR1 DFQATT, CDR2 SNEGSKA (reference sequence). Trimming at V came to 6 bases and at J to 2 bases, leaving 6 bases not matched to a gene. The CDR3 sequence is 16 residues long. Written as DNA, the CDR3 is TGCAGTGCGACCGGGACTAGCGGGAGCACCTACAATGAGCAGTTCTTC. The encoded protein is CSATGTSGSTYNEQFF.

The chain uses TRBV19 and TRBJ2-6; D gene unclear. The V gene lost 0 bases and the J gene lost 0 bases, with 12 bases spanning the gap. Germline V gene lookup returns CDR1 LNHDA and CDR2 SQIVND (reference sequence). The CDR3 runs 18 residues. In DNA form, the CDR3 reads TGTGCCAGTAGTATAGAGGGCCGTTTTCGCTCTGGGGCCAACGTCCTGACTTTC. This translates into CASSIEGRFRSGANVLTF. The full variable domain, its missing parts supplied by reference TRBV19 and TRBJ2-6, is DGGITQSPKYLFRKEGQNVTLSCEQNLNHDAMYWYRQDPGQGLRLIYYSQIVNDFQKGDIAEGYSVSREKKESFPLTVTSAQKNPTAFYLCASSIEGRFRSGANVLTFGAGSRLTVL.

This chain uses TRBV11-2 with TRBJ2-1, with 10 bases that match TRBD2. Germline lookup yields CDR1 SGHAT and CDR2 FQNNGV. The CDR3 consists of 14 residues. The V and J ends lost 4 bases and 6 bases, in that order; junction bases with no gene match: 3. The CDR3 region is CASSSWTSGNEQFF. The CDR3 bases are TGTGCCAGCAGCTCCTGGACTAGCGGCAATGAGCAGTTCTTC. Based on the CDR3 plus reference TRBV11-2 and TRBJ2-1, the full variable domain is EAGVAQSPRYKIIEKRQSVAFWCNPISGHATLYWYQQILGQGPKLLIQFQNNGVVDDSQLPKDRFSAERLKGVDSTLKIQPAKLEDSAVYLCASSSWTSGNEQFFGPGTRLTVL.